These 29 T cell receptor beta chains came from one sample sequenced in a study of shared clonotypes between healthy human individuals. Assay used: immunoSEQ multiplex PCR; TCRdb lists only in-frame clones, some missing. The sample consists of 2.3 million or so clones, more than 80% of them appearing once. Sequenced input: naive CD4+ T cells from PBMCs. The subset: CD45RA+ positively selected. All receptors come from a young man in good health. Some clones in this sample may be carry-over from other donors' samples.

The chain employs TRBV4-1 and TRBJ2-1; 11 positions match TRBD2. Germline CDR1 is MGHRA and CDR2 is YSYEKL. The CDR3 loop spans 16 amino acids. After removal of 7 bases from V and 6 bases from J, the junction contained 11 bases not matched to a gene. CDR3 nucleotide sequence: TGCGCCAGCAAGACCTTACTAGCGGGAGTACGCAATGAGCAGTTCTTC. Translating it yields CASKTLLAGVRNEQFF.

The CDR3 here is CASSGGSAKNIQYF. CDR3 nucleotides: TGCGCCAGCAGTGGGGGGAGTGCCAAAAACATTCAGTACTTC. The rearrangement links TRBV10-2 to TRBJ2-4; D tentatively reads TRBD1 or TRBD2 (5 bases each). There are 14 residues in the CDR3. V lost 4 bases and J 1 base, leaving 8 bases between the germline ends. Germline lookup yields CDR1 WSHSY and CDR2 SAAADI.

This clone showed up just once. The rearrangement joins TRBV6-6 to TRBJ2-3; TRBD1 aligns across 9 bases. Unmatched junction bases numbered 8, after V lost 8 bases and J lost 5 bases. The CDR3 consists of 14 residues. The germline V gene encodes CDR1 MNHNY and CDR2 SVGAGI (reference sequence). The CDR3 nucleotides are TGTGCCAGCTGCGACAGGGGGGTCGGAGATACGCAGTATTTT. Residues: CASCDRGVGDTQYF.

The chain links TRBV28 to TRBJ1-1; a possible D gene is TRBD1 (6 bases). Per the germline V gene, CDR1 is MDHEN and CDR2 is SYDVKM. The CDR3 is 15 residues long. V lost 5 bases, J lost 0 bases, and 13 bases lay in between. For the CDR3, the DNA is TGTGCCAGCAGTCCGATAACAGGGATGAACACTGAAGCTTTCTTT. It translates to CASSPITGMNTEAFF.

The chain recombines TRBV5-6 with TRBJ2-7; no firm D call. The CDR3 length is 13 residues. V was pared by 1 base and J by 2 bases, with 7 bases between. The germline CDR1 and CDR2 sequences are SGHDT and YYEEEE. The CDR3 region is CASSLTRPYEQYF. CDR3 DNA sequence: TGTGCCAGCAGCTTGACAAGACCCTACGAGCAGTACTTC.

The gene calls are TRBV18 and TRBJ2-7, with D perhaps assigned TRBD1 or TRBD2 (6 bases each). Germline V gene sequence: CDR1 KGHSH, CDR2 LQKENI. V lost 2 bases, J lost 7 bases, and 15 bases lay in between. The length of the CDR3 is 14 residues. CDR3 region: CASSPSGGPSEQYF. The CDR3 nucleotides read TGTGCCAGCTCACCATCCGGGGGCCCTTCGGAGCAGTACTTC. Based on the CDR3 plus reference TRBV18 and TRBJ2-7, the full variable domain is NAGVMQNPRHLVRRRGQEARLRCSPMKGHSHVYWYRQLPEEGLKFMVYLQKENIIDESGMPKERFSAEFPKEGPSILRIQQVVRGDSAAYFCASSPSGGPSEQYFGPGTRLTVT.

The chain joins TRBV18 to TRBJ2-1; TRBD2 agrees at 11 bases. The CDR3 is made up of 17 amino acids. J lost 7 bases, V lost 3 bases, and 11 bases had no gene match. Germline V gene lookup returns CDR1 KGHSH and CDR2 LQKENI. The CDR3, as DNA: TGTGCCAGCTCACCGACGACTACTAGCGGGAGCATAAATGAGCAGTTCTTC. This gives the protein CASSPTTTSGSINEQFF.

V usage is TRBV6-6 and J usage is TRBJ2-7, with 9 bases aligning to TRBD1. There are 13 residues in the CDR3. Germline CDR1 and CDR2: MNHNY and SVGAGI (reference sequence). With V trimmed by 5 bases and J by 5 bases, 4 bases remained unmatched. The CDR3 coding sequence is TGTGCCAGCAGTCGACAGGGGGTCGACGAGCAGTACTTC. Its translation is CASSRQGVDEQYF.

To note about this clone: Other DNA sequences from this sample encode an identical CDR3 as well. V usage is TRBV28 and J usage is TRBJ1-3, with 8 nucleotides matching TRBD1. From germline, CDR1 is MDHEN and CDR2 SYDVKM. With 4 bases clipped from V and 2 bases from J, the junction kept 1 base outside the gene matches. The CDR3 has 14 amino acids. CDR3 sequence reads: CASSSTGAGNTIYF. As DNA, the CDR3 is TGTGCCAGCAGTTCGACAGGGGCTGGAAACACCATATATTTT.

The chain uses TRBV6-1 and TRBJ2-7, with a weak D call TRBD2 (6 bases). The germline V gene has CDR1 MNHNS and CDR2 SASEGT. Deletions cut 0 bases from V and 2 bases from J, with 11 bases between. This CDR3 spans 15 amino acids. Written as DNA, the CDR3 is TGTGCCAGCAGTGAAGCGTGGGGGGTACCCTACGAGCAGTACTTC. Translated, it gives CASSEAWGVPYEQYF.

This rearrangement joins TRBV28 to TRBJ1-5; no clear D. This CDR3 comprises 14 residues. Germline values: CDR1 MDHEN, CDR2 SYDVKM. V was shortened by 1 base and J by 0 bases, with 4 bases between the two germline ends. The DNA for the CDR3 is TGTGCCAGCAGTTTATTGAATAGCAATCAGCCCCAGCATTTT. This encodes CASSLLNSNQPQHF.

This clone was counted a few times. The rearrangement uses TRBV11-2 and TRBJ2-7; the D is unclear. CDR1 is SGHAT and CDR2 is FQNNGV in the germline V gene. The CDR3 extends over 18 amino acids. Trimming removed 5 bases from V and 0 bases from J, with 23 bases in between. In nucleotides, the CDR3 is TGTGCCAGCAGCCCACTGCCCACGTCGAGCGCTTACTCCTACGAGCAGTACTTC. Its translation is CASSPLPTSSAYSYEQYF.

V and J are TRBV4-1 and TRBJ2-3; D is undetermined. Germline CDR1 reads MGHRA; CDR2 reads YSYEKL. This CDR3 is built from 16 residues. Trimming pared 4 bases from V and 6 bases from J, leaving 20 bases between. The DNA for the CDR3 is TGCGCCAGCAGCCCACGGCAGATCTCGGTGGAGGATACGCAGTATTTT. Translation: CASSPRQISVEDTQYF.

This chain connects TRBV10-3 to TRBJ2-3, with TRBD1 matching 10 bases. The germline V gene has CDR1 ENHRY and CDR2 SYGVKD. With V trimmed by 4 bases and J by 5 bases, 3 bases remained unmatched. CDR3 size: 14 residues. The CDR3 sequence is CAISGTGGRDTQYF. The CDR3 DNA is TGTGCCATCAGTGGGACAGGGGGTAGAGATACGCAGTATTTT.

The chain is built from TRBV5-4 and TRBJ2-7, with D perhaps assigned TRBD1 or TRBD2 (5 bases each). The V and J ends lost 1 base and 9 bases respectively, with 29 bases between them. Germline loops: CDR1 SGHNT, CDR2 YYREEE (reference sequence). The CDR3 covers 18 residues. CDR3 sequence: CASSLRDSPWSRGLGQYF. The CDR3 DNA follows: TGTGCCAGCAGCTTGAGGGATTCCCCTTGGAGTCGGGGCCTGGGGCAGTACTTC.

The rearrangement joins TRBV4-2 to TRBJ2-7; D tentatively reads TRBD1 or TRBD2 (5 bases each). V was trimmed by 0 bases and J by 3 bases, leaving 18 bases between them. CDR1 is LGHNA, CDR2 YNFKEQ, per germline. CDR3 length: 17 residues. The CDR3 nucleotides read TGTGCCAGCAGCCAAGATACAGGACTTTGGGCTGACTACGAGCAGTACTTC. This codes for CASSQDTGLWADYEQYF.

This sequence joins TRBV5-1 and TRBJ2-2; D call uncertain. The V end lost 0 bases, the J end lost 4 bases, and 4 bases lay between the germline ends. Germline V gene data show CDR1 as SGHRS and CDR2 as YFSETQ. CDR3 length: 13 amino acids. In DNA, the CDR3 is TGCGCCAGCAGCTTGGAAAGCACCGGGGAGCTGTTTTTT. This translates into CASSLESTGELFF.

CDR3 amino acids: CASSFLRGEAFF. CDR3 nucleotide sequence: TGTGCCAGCAGCTTTCTAAGGGGGGAAGCTTTCTTT. The V gene is TRBV7-9, the J gene TRBJ1-1, with D perhaps TRBD1 (6 bases). Germline V gene lookup returns CDR1 SEHNR and CDR2 FQNEAQ (reference sequence). CDR3 size: 12 residues. The V end lost 3 bases, the J end lost 8 bases, and 10 bases lay between the germline ends.

The chain links TRBV7-6 to TRBJ2-5; either TRBD1 or TRBD2 may fit D (7 bases each). V was pared by 1 base and J by 2 bases, with 14 bases between. The CDR3 extends over 16 amino acids. Per the germline V gene, CDR1 is SGHVS and CDR2 is FNYEAQ. Here the CDR3 reads CASSLVRGGQQETQYF. The CDR3 coding sequence is TGTGCCAGCAGCTTAGTAAGGGGGGGACAGCAAGAGACCCAGTACTTC.

With respect to this clone: Other DNA sequences from this sample encode an identical CDR3 as well. This chain links TRBV7-3 with TRBJ2-5; TRBD2 is a possible D gene (5 bases). The V and J ends lost 2 bases and 5 bases respectively, with 9 bases between them. Germline CDR1 and CDR2: SGHTA and FQGTGA. The CDR3 runs 13 residues. CDR3 nucleotide sequence: TGTGCCAGCAGCTTAGGACTGGCGGAGACCCAGTACTTC. Protein sequence: CASSLGLAETQYF.

This sequence joins TRBV10-3 and TRBJ1-4, with 7 positions matching TRBD1. Germline CDR1 and CDR2: ENHRY and SYGVKD. V was clipped by 3 bases and J by 5 bases; unmatched bases: 6. The CDR3 is 15 residues long. The CDR3 sequence is CAISDRQGQNEKLFF. CDR3 coding DNA: TGTGCCATCAGTGACAGACAGGGACAAAATGAAAAACTGTTTTTT.

The chain employs TRBV27 and TRBJ2-1; TRBD1 is a possible D gene (5 bases). CDR3 length: 16 residues. Looked up from germline, CDR1 is MNHEY and CDR2 is SMNVEV (reference sequence). The V end lost 3 bases, the J end lost 2 bases, and 14 bases lay between the germline ends. The CDR3 spells CASSLGPHRPYNEQFF. CDR3 sequence (DNA): TGTGCCAGCAGTTTGGGGCCCCACCGGCCCTACAATGAGCAGTTCTTC.

V usage is TRBV11-2 and J usage is TRBJ2-5, with D maybe TRBD1 (6 bases). This CDR3 has 16 amino acids. The germline V gene encodes CDR1 SGHAT and CDR2 FQNNGV. Trimming pared 4 bases from V and 7 bases from J, leaving 22 bases between. CDR3 loop: CASSSPQRGGLGTQYF. The CDR3 bases are TGTGCCAGCAGCTCCCCCCAGAGAGGGGGTCTCGGGACCCAGTACTTC.

Points on this clone: This sample includes further DNA sequences coding for the same CDR3. J is TRBJ2-3 and V is TRBV5-1, with 9 nucleotides matching TRBD2. Trimming cost V 4 bases and J 2 bases; bases outside gene matches: 2. CDR1 SGHRS and CDR2 YFSETQ come from the germline V gene. The CDR3 sequence is 14 residues long. CDR3 in DNA: TGCGCCAGCAGCCTGGGACTAGCCACAGATACGCAGTATTTT. Its protein product is CASSLGLATDTQYF. Based on the CDR3 plus reference TRBV5-1 and TRBJ2-3, the full variable domain is KAGVTQTPRYLIKTRGQQVTLSCSPISGHRSVSWYQQTPGQGLQFLFEYFSETQRNKGNFPGRFSGRQFSNSRSEMNVSTLELGDSALYLCASSLGLATDTQYFGPGTRLTVL.

This sequence joins TRBV27 and TRBJ1-2, with 11 bases fitting TRBD1. The CDR3 is 16 amino acids. The germline gives CDR1 MNHEY, CDR2 SMNVEV (reference sequence). V lost 5 bases and J lost 7; bases outside the gene matches: 12. CDR3 region: CASSNTGRTGGRGYTF. The CDR3 coding sequence is TGTGCCAGCAGTAACACAGGGAGGACAGGGGGCCGTGGCTACACCTTC.

The chain has TRBV19 and TRBJ1-5; D remains unclear. This CDR3 spans 13 amino acids. V was shortened by 3 bases and J by 6 bases, with 9 bases between the two germline ends. Per the germline V gene, CDR1 is LNHDA and CDR2 is SQIVND (reference sequence). CDR3 DNA sequence: TGTGCCAGTAGTATCCTGTTTGGTCAGCCCCAGCATTTT. It encodes CASSILFGQPQHF.

This clone occurred once. CDR3 bases: TGTGCCAGCAGTTTATCCCGGGCAAATAATTCACCCCTCCACTTT. It codes for CASSLSRANNSPLHF. This chain links TRBV28 with TRBJ1-6; the D is unclear. This CDR3 contains 15 residues. Trimming pared 1 base from V and 5 bases from J, leaving 9 bases between. Germline-derived CDR1 and CDR2 are MDHEN and SYDVKM.

CDR3 DNA: TGTGCCAGCAGCGTAGTTGGGCAGGGTCTTGGAGATACGCAGTATTTT. This translates into CASSVVGQGLGDTQYF. This chain joins TRBV9 and TRBJ2-3; a weak D match, TRBD1 (5 bases). There are 16 residues in the CDR3. The germline CDR1 and CDR2 sequences are SGDLS and YYNGEE. Deletions cut 0 bases from V and 5 bases from J, with 16 bases between.

V gene TRBV29-1 combines with J gene TRBJ2-3, with 8 nucleotides matching TRBD2. Per germline, CDR1 SQVTM and CDR2 ANQGSEA. V lost 5 bases to trimming and J lost 7 bases; unmatched junction nucleotides: 8. This CDR3 has 13 residues. CDR3 bases: TGCAGCGTTAACGGGAGGGTGTCAAATACGCAGTATTTT. It specifies CSVNGRVSNTQYF.